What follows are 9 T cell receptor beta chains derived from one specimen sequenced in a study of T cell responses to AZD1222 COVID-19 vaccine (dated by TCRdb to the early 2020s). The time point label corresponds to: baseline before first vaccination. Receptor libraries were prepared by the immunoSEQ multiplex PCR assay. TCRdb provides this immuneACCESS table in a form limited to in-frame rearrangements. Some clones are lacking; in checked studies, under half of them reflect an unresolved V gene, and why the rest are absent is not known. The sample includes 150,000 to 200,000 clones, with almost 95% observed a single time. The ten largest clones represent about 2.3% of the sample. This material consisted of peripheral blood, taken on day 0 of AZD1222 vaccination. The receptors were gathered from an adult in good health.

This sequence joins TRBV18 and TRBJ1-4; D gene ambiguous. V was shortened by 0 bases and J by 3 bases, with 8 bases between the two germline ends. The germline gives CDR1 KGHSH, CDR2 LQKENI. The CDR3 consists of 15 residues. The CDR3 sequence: CASSPPNTANEKLFF. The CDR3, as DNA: TGTGCCAGCTCACCACCGAACACCGCTAATGAAAAACTGTTTTTT.

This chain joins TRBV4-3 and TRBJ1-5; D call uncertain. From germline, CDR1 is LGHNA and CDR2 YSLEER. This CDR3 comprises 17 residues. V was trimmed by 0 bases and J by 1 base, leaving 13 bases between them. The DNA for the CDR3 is TGCGCCAGCAGCCAAGATCCCCCCCCCGGGAGCAATCAGCCCCAGCATTTT. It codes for CASSQDPPPGSNQPQHF.

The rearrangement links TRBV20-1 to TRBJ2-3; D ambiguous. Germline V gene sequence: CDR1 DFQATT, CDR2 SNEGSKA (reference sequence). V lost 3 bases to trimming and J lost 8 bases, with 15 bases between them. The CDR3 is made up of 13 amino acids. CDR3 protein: CSASLPSHGTQYF. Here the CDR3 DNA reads TGCAGTGCTAGTCTCCCATCGCACGGTACGCAGTATTTT.

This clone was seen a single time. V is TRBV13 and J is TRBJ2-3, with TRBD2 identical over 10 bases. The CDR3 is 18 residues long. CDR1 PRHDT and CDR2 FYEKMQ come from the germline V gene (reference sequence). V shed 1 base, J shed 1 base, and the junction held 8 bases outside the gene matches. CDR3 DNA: TGTGCCAGCAGCTTAGAGCTAGCGGGAGAGTGGGGCACAGATACGCAGTATTTT. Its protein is CASSLELAGEWGTDTQYF.

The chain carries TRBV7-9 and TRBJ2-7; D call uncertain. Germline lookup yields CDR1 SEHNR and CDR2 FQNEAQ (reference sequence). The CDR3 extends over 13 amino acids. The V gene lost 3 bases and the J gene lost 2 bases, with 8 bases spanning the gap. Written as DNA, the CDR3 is TGTGCCAGCAGCTTTGACGGTACCTACGAGCAGTACTTC. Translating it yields CASSFDGTYEQYF.

CDR3 DNA: TGCGCCAGCAGCGTGACACCTGCAACTAATGAAAAACTGTTTTTT. Encoded protein: CASSVTPATNEKLFF. V usage is TRBV5-1 and J usage is TRBJ1-4; D not certain. V lost 4 bases and J lost 0, with 10 bases in between. Per the germline V gene, CDR1 is SGHRS and CDR2 is YFSETQ. This CDR3 region has 15 residues.

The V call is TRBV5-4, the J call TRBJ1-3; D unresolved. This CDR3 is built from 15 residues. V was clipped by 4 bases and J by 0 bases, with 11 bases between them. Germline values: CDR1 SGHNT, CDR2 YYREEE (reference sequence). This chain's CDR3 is CASSATVGSGNTIYF. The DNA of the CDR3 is TGTGCCAGCAGCGCCACGGTGGGCTCTGGAAACACCATATATTTT.

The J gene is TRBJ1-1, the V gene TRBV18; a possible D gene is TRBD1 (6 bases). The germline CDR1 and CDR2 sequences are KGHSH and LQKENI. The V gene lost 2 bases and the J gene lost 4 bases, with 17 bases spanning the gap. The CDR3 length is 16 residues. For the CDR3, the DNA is TGTGCCAGCTCACCATCGGGGGCGGGTCAGACCACTGAAGCTTTCTTT. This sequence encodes CASSPSGAGQTTEAFF.

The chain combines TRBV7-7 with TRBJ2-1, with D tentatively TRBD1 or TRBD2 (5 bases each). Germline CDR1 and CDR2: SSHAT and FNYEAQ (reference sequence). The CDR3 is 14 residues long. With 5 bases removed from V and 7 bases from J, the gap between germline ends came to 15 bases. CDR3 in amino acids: CASSPGTHQNEQFF. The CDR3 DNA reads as TGTGCCAGCAGCCCCGGGACCCACCAGAATGAGCAGTTCTTC. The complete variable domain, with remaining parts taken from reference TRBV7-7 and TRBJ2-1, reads GAGVSQSPRYKVTKRGQDVTLRCDPISSHATLYWYQQALGQGPEFLTYFNYEAQPDKSGLPSDRFSAERPEGSISTLTIQRTEQRDSAMYRCASSPGTHQNEQFFGPGTRLTVL.